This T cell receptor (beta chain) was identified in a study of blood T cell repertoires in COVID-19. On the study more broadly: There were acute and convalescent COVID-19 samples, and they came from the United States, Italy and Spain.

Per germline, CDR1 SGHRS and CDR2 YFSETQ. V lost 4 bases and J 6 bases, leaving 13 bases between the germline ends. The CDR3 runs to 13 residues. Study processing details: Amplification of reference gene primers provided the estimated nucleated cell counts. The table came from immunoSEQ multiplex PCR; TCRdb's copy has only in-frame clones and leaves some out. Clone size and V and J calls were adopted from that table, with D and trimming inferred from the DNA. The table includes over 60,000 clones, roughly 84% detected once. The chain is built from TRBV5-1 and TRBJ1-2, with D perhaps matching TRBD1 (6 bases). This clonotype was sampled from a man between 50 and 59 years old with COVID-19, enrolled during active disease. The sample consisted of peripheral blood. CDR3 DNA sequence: TGCGCCAGCAGCGGGGACAAGGGGGATGGCTACACCTTC. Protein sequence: CASSGDKGDGYTF.